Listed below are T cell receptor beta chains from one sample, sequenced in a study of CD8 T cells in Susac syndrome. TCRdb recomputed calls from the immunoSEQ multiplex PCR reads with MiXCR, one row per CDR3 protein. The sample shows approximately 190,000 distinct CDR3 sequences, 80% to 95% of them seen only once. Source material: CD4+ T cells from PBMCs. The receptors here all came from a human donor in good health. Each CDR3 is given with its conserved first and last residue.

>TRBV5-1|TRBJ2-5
CASSFGQRGSQETQYF
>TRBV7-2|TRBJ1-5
CASSSQGAQPQHF
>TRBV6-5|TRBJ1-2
CASSYLSERQGGGYTF
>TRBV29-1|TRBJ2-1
CSVEGRDRYDNEQFF
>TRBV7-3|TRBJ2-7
CASSLKGTGYHEQYF
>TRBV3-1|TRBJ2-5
CASSHVTAGETQYF
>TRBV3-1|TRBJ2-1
CASSPNRTSGRSGGNEQFF
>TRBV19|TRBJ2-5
CASSGIGEETQYF
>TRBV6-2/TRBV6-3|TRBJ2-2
CASMFGVNTGELFF
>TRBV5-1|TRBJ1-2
CASSLWDSYGYTF
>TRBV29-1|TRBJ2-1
CSVEGGQDTYNEQFF
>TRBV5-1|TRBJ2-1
CASSLTSSRGYNEQFF
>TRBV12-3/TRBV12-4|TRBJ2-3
CASSLAPSDTQYF
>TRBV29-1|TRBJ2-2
CSGTRQGAGELFF
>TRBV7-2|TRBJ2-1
CASSTSGVSYNEQFF
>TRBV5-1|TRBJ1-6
CASSLVPGTHNSPLHF
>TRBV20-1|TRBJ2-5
CSASLAGGRETQYF
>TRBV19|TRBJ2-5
CASSAGGRETQYF
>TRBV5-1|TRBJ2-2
CASSFKTGNTGELFF
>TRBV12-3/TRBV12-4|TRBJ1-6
CASSARDRATLHF
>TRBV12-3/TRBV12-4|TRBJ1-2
CASRIQGRNYGYTF
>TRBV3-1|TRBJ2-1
CASSHNPSGTSGASSSYNEQFF
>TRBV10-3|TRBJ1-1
CAISELNTEAFF
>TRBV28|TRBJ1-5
CASSQTPTGLNQPQHF
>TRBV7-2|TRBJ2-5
CASSLGARTEETQYF
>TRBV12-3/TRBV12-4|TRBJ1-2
CASSPQGTFYGYTF
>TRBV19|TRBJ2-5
CATREGARETQYF
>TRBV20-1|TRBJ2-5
CSENRPVRGETQYF
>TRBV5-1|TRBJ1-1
CASSSPSGTGYTEAFF
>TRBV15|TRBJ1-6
CATSRVRGGSSYNSPLHF
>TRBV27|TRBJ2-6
CASRRTGSSGANVLTF
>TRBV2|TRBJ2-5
CASSQGSSAGRIETQYF
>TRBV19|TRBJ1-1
CASSIDLFEVAFF
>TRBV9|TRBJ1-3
CASSVSGFTGNTIYF
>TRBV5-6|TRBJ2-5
CASSPGARTGETQYF
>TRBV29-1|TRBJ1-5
CSVGGGHF
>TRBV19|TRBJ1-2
CASSAANYGYTF
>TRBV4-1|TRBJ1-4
CASSQGTRNPTNEKLFF
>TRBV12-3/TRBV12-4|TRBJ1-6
CASSWYRDRGRNRSPLHF
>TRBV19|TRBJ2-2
CASRFNTGELFF
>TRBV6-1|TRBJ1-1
CASSEKRVTEAFF
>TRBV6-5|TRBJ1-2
CASTLSPQPMGGYTF
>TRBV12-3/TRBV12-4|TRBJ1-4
CASSPRRRANEKLFF
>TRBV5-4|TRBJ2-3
CASSFRTGGGTDTQYF
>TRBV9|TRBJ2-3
CANSVDGGRSNTQYF
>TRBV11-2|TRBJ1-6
CASSRPGTGTNSPLHF
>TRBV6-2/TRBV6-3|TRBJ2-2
CASRTGQGKTGELFF
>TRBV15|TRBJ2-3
CATSRDPWGTDTQYF
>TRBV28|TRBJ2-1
CASSTPLMRARNEQFF
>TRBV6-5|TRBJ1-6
CASSYSQGNSPLHF
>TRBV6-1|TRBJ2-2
CASSEAIILDGELFF
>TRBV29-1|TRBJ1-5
CSISGGGNQPQHF
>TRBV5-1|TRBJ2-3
CASSLGASGGSDTQYF
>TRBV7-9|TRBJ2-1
CASSLGLAGGPSNEQFF